A selection of T cell receptor beta chains follows, all from one sample in a study of T cell changes during pregnancy in multiple sclerosis. Repertoires were generated with immunoSEQ multiplex PCR, while TCRdb's copy carries only in-frame clones and drops some. The sample records tens of thousands of clones, roughly 86% being singletons. This sample comprised CD8+ T cells from peripheral blood mononuclear cells, obtained in the first trimester of pregnancy. Every receptor here comes from a female donor in good health, enrolled as a control in a pregnancy study. Each CDR3 is given without its conserved first and last residue. The order of the fields is J gene, V gene, CDR3 protein.

TRBJ2-2 | TRBV28 | ASSRTSAAGELF
TRBJ2-1 | TRBV4-3 | ASSQDLRLNEQF
TRBJ2-3 | TRBV11-2 | ASSVIAGGQDTQY
TRBJ2-3 | TRBV9 | ASSVGRSAHSDTQY
TRBJ1-2 | TRBV29-1 | SGEERGTDYGYT
TRBJ1-6 | TRBV7-9 | ASSLVVRGSPLH
TRBJ2-7 | TRBV6-1 | ASSERVAGGYEQY
TRBJ1-2 | TRBV6-5 | ASSSETGGDYGYT
TRBJ2-1 | TRBV19 | ASSSRGGEDEQF
TRBJ2-1 | TRBV27 | ASIGGGQGIDEQF
TRBJ2-7 | TRBV15 | ATSRDWREGPYEQY
TRBJ1-1 | TRBV27 | ASSLFQNMNTEAF
TRBJ1-3 | TRBV2 | ASSEWGQGNTIY
TRBJ2-2 | TRBV11-2 | ASSLGQGVTGELF
TRBJ2-1 | TRBV28 | ASSPGGPGELNEQF
TRBJ2-7 | TRBV7-9 | ASRSGTSGYEQY
TRBJ1-5 | TRBV28 | ASSFPPGVRNQPQH
TRBJ2-7 | TRBV9 | ASSVGVSSYEQY
TRBJ2-3 | TRBV19 | ASSIRGSDTQY
TRBJ1-2 | TRBV6-1 | ASSEAWLQGAGSYGYT
TRBJ1-2 | TRBV6-4 | ASTPGTGGNYGYT
TRBJ2-7 | TRBV6-1 | ASSENFLGHLEQY
TRBJ2-3 | TRBV28 | ASRQGLANTDTQY
TRBJ2-5 | TRBV5-8 | AREGVGETQY
TRBJ2-5 | TRBV5-1 | ASSWLTSGDVETQY
TRBJ2-1 | TRBV19 | ASSSKPSGRGNEQF
TRBJ1-3 | TRBV2 | ASSEGTGSGNTIY
TRBJ2-1 | TRBV10-3 | AIPSGQGENEQF
TRBJ2-7 | TRBV9 | ASSVAQGGEQY
TRBJ1-3 | TRBV7-8 | ASSFAGNTIY
TRBJ2-2 | TRBV19 | ASSIRGSGELF
TRBJ2-6 | TRBV4-1 | ASSPRQFSGANVLT